This TCR beta chain comes out of a study of blood T cell repertoires in COVID-19. Study background: The United States, Italy and Spain were the sources of the acute and convalescent COVID-19 samples.

Germline values: CDR1 MNHEY, CDR2 SMNVEV (reference sequence). Trimming took 3 bases from V and 2 from J; bases not matched to a gene: 5. This CDR3 spans 15 amino acids. Authors' data handling: Estimated nucleated cell counts came from reference gene primer amplification. Data came from immunoSEQ multiplex PCR; TCRdb stores just in-frame clones and leaves some out. The V and J calls and clone size were taken over from that table, and D and trimming were inferred from the DNA. In the table there are 90,000 to 100,000 clones, about 86% of which are singletons. V gene TRBV27 combines with J gene TRBJ2-7; the match to TRBD2 covers 9 bases. Material: peripheral blood. The sequence came from a man aged 55 to 69 with acute or convalescent COVID-19. The DNA of the CDR3 is TGTGCCAGCAGTTTGGCGGGCGGGGGGGCCTACGAGCAGTACTTC. Amino acids: CASSLAGGGAYEQYF.